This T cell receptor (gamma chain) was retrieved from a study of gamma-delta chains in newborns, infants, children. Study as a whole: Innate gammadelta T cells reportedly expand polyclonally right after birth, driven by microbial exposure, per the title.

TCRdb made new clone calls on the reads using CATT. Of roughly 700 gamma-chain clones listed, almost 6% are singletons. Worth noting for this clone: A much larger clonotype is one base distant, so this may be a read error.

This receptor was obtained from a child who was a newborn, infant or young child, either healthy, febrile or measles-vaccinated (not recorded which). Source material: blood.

Here the CDR3 DNA reads TGTGCCACCTGGGGCGGACGAATTTATTATAAGAAACTCTTT. Translating it yields CATWGGRIYYKKLF. This chain connects TRGV2 to TRGJ1 or TRGJ2. The germline V gene encodes CDR1 EGSNGY and CDR2 YDSYNSKV. Germline trimming cut 5 bases from V and 3 bases from J; bases unmatched to any gene: 10. There are 14 residues in the CDR3.